These 19 T cell receptor beta chains share one sample of origin, sequenced in a study of cytomegalovirus exposure and HLA in healthy donors. Amplification used 60 Vbeta primers and 13 Jbeta primers. Assay: immunoSEQ multiplex PCR; the TCRdb copy retains only in-frame clones and omits some. The sample comprises 90,000 to 110,000 clones, 13% to 15% of which are singletons, and 0.83% rests with the top ten. Sequenced material: PBMCs. Receptor source: a female donor in good health and CMV-seronegative.

This chain joins TRBV6-5 and TRBJ2-5, with D perhaps TRBD2 (6 bases). Trimming left V 0 bases short and J 4 bases short, with 12 bases between. There are 15 residues in the CDR3. In germline, CDR1 is MNHEY, CDR2 SVGAGI. DNA for the CDR3: TGTGCCAGCAGTTACTCGCAGCTCGGGGGAGAGACCCAGTACTTC. It codes for CASSYSQLGGETQYF.

This sequence joins TRBV5-8 and TRBJ1-3; unclear D gene. The length of the CDR3 is 15 residues. The germline gives CDR1 SGHTS, CDR2 YDEGEE. Trimming pared 3 bases from V and 0 bases from J, leaving 10 bases between. The CDR3 sequence is CASSYGEVSGNTIYF. The CDR3 region has the DNA TGTGCCAGCAGCTACGGTGAAGTCTCTGGAAACACCATATATTTT.

This clone occurred once. V gene TRBV27 combines with J gene TRBJ2-7; TRBD1 agrees at 7 bases. The CDR3 spans 13 residues. V lost 6 bases and J lost 2; bases outside the gene matches: 4. Germline V gene sequence: CDR1 MNHEY, CDR2 SMNVEV (reference sequence). The CDR3 DNA reads TGTGCCAGCAGCAAAGACAGGGCCTACGAGCAGTACTTC. The encoded protein is CASSKDRAYEQYF.

The chain combines TRBV25-1 with TRBJ2-5, with 12 positions matching TRBD2. V lost 0 bases to trimming and J lost 5 bases; unmatched junction nucleotides: 7. This CDR3 region has 17 residues. Germline V gene data show CDR1 as MGHDK and CDR2 as SYGVNS. CDR3 sequence: CASSEYRLAGGGETQYF. In DNA, the CDR3 is TGTGCCAGCAGTGAATATCGGCTAGCGGGAGGGGGGGAGACCCAGTACTTC.

The gene calls are TRBV5-6 and TRBJ1-5; D call uncertain. CDR3 size: 13 residues. V was pared by 0 bases and J by 5 bases, with 6 bases between. In germline, CDR1 is SGHDT, CDR2 YYEEEE. The CDR3 reads CASSLGVDQPQHF. The CDR3 nucleotides read TGTGCCAGCAGCTTGGGCGTAGATCAGCCCCAGCATTTT.

The rearrangement links TRBV18 to TRBJ2-7; 12 nucleotides agree with TRBD2. V trimming: 2 bases; J trimming: 0 bases; junction bases outside the gene matches: 5. This CDR3 comprises 17 residues. The germline CDR1 and CDR2 sequences are KGHSH and LQKENI. This CDR3 reads CASSPSLAGGSSYEQYF. The DNA for the CDR3 is TGTGCCAGCTCACCATCTCTAGCGGGAGGGTCCTCCTACGAGCAGTACTTC.

V and J are TRBV5-6 and TRBJ1-2, with TRBD1 as a possible D gene (6 bases). The CDR3 totals 13 residues. V lost 6 bases and J 6 bases, leaving 15 bases between the germline ends. The germline gives CDR1 SGHDT, CDR2 YYEEEE. In nucleotides, the CDR3 is TGTGCCAGCACCCCGGAGGGGGGGCATGGCTACACCTTC. It is translated as CASTPEGGHGYTF.

This clone was observed a handful of times. This chain connects TRBV27 to TRBJ1-5, with TRBD1 matching over 7 bases. The junction had 9 bases not matched to a gene; V was cut back by 5 bases and J by 5 bases. Germline V gives CDR1 MNHEY, CDR2 SMNVEV (reference sequence). The CDR3 consists of 15 residues. CDR3 sequence reads: CASSPSTGTHQPQHF. The CDR3 region has the DNA TGTGCCAGCAGTCCATCGACAGGGACCCATCAGCCCCAGCATTTT.

This clone was found a few times. This rearrangement joins TRBV27 to TRBJ1-2, with D uncertain. The CDR3 spans 15 residues. Germline V gene data show CDR1 as MNHEY and CDR2 as SMNVEV (reference sequence). Trimming stripped 6 bases from V and 5 bases from J, with 19 bases between. The CDR3 is CASSQLSSGNYGYTF. CDR3 sequence (DNA): TGTGCCAGCAGCCAACTGAGTTCGGGGAATTATGGCTACACCTTC.

This clone was counted a few times. This chain links TRBV15 with TRBJ2-1; 7 bases line up with TRBD2. There are 11 residues in the CDR3. V shed 3 bases, J shed 10 bases, and the junction held 0 bases outside the gene matches. Germline assignment: CDR1 LNHNV and CDR2 YYDKDF (reference sequence). CDR3 coding DNA: TGTGCCACCAGCAGTAGCGGGGAGCAGTTCTTC. Its translation: CATSSSGEQFF.

J is TRBJ1-4 and V is TRBV9; 9 positions match TRBD1. This CDR3 contains 14 residues. With 4 bases clipped from V and 7 bases from J, the junction kept 5 bases outside the gene matches. Per the germline V gene, CDR1 is SGDLS and CDR2 is YYNGEE. The DNA for the CDR3 is TGTGCCAGCAGCACCGGGACAGGGTTTGAAAAACTGTTTTTT. Translation gives CASSTGTGFEKLFF. Complete variable domain (other parts from reference TRBV9 and TRBJ1-4): DSGVTQTPKHLITATGQRVTLRCSPRSGDLSVYWYQQSLDQGLQFLIQYYNGEERAKGNILERFSAQQFPDLHSELNLSSLELGDSALYFCASSTGTGFEKLFFGSGTQLSVL.

V usage is TRBV9 and J usage is TRBJ1-2; D is unresolved. This CDR3 spans 12 amino acids. CDR1 and CDR2 from the germline V gene are SGDLS and YYNGEE. V lost 7 bases and J lost 7, with 14 bases in between. CDR3 in amino acids: CASSGVRPGYTF. Here the CDR3 DNA reads TGTGCCAGCTCCGGTGTTCGCCCTGGCTACACCTTC. Filled out from reference TRBV9 and TRBJ1-2, the complete variable domain reads DSGVTQTPKHLITATGQRVTLRCSPRSGDLSVYWYQQSLDQGLQFLIQYYNGEERAKGNILERFSAQQFPDLHSELNLSSLELGDSALYFCASSGVRPGYTFGSGTRLTVV.

This clone has more than one count but fewer than ten. The chain has TRBV28 and TRBJ1-1; D possibly corresponds to TRBD1 (6 bases). Trimming took off 5 bases at V and 4 bases at J, with 11 bases between the two ends. The germline gives CDR1 MDHEN, CDR2 SYDVKM. The CDR3 is 13 amino acids. The CDR3: CASSPPRGTEAFF. The CDR3 DNA is TGTGCCAGCAGTCCCCCCAGGGGCACTGAAGCTTTCTTT. Variable domain in full (rest from reference TRBV28 and TRBJ1-1): DVKVTQSSRYLVKRTGEKVFLECVQDMDHENMFWYRQDPGLGLRLIYFSYDVKMKEKGDIPEGYSVSREKKERFSLILESASTNQTSMYLCASSPPRGTEAFFGQGTRLTVV.

This clone was counted a few times. This rearrangement joins TRBV15 to TRBJ2-4; 11 nucleotides match TRBD1. The CDR3 is 15 amino acids. Germline CDR1 LNHNV, CDR2 YYDKDF (reference sequence). Trimming at V came to 0 bases and at J to 7 bases, leaving 2 bases not matched to a gene. The CDR3 region has the DNA TGTGCCACCAGCAGAGATGGGACAGGGGGGAACATTCAGTACTTC. Encoded protein: CATSRDGTGGNIQYF.

The J gene is TRBJ2-2, the V gene TRBV5-6; a weak D match, TRBD1 (6 bases). V was pared by 2 bases and J by 7 bases, with 24 bases between. Germline V gives CDR1 SGHDT, CDR2 YYEEEE. This CDR3 contains 18 residues. CDR3 in DNA: TGTGCCAGCAGCTTCCGTGGGGGCGGTCTCCTAAGTAACGGGGAGCTGTTTTTT. It is translated as CASSFRGGGLLSNGELFF. The full variable domain, its missing parts supplied by reference TRBV5-6 and TRBJ2-2, is DAGVTQSPTHLIKTRGQQVTLRCSPKSGHDTVSWYQQALGQGPQFIFQYYEEEERQRGNFPDRFSGHQFPNYSSELNVNALLLGDSALYLCASSFRGGGLLSNGELFFGEGSRLTVL.

The chain recombines TRBV6-1 with TRBJ2-7; 7 positions agree with TRBD1. The germline gives CDR1 MNHNS, CDR2 SASEGT. V was clipped by 7 bases and J by 6 bases; unmatched bases: 12. The CDR3 totals 14 residues. The CDR3 bases are TGTGCCAGCACCTTCTCCGGACAGGTGGGCGAGCAGTACTTC. Its protein product is CASTFSGQVGEQYF.

This clone showed up just a few times. This sequence joins TRBV18 and TRBJ2-2; possible D gene TRBD1, 6 bases. This CDR3 region has 14 residues. Trimming shortened V by 4 bases and J by 4 bases, and 10 bases separated the two germline ends. CDR1 and CDR2 (germline): KGHSH, LQKENI. The CDR3 protein is CASSREQGTGELFF. The CDR3 DNA is TGTGCCAGCTCACGCGAACAGGGCACCGGGGAGCTGTTTTTT.

This chain links TRBV9 with TRBJ1-2; TRBD1 agrees at 7 bases. The CDR3 totals 15 residues. Germline V CDR1 and CDR2: SGDLS, YYNGEE. The J segment lost 2 bases and the V segment lost 4 bases, leaving 8 bases of the junction unmatched. This CDR3 is CASSPTGQTNYGYTF. CDR3 bases: TGTGCCAGCAGCCCAACGGGACAGACCAACTATGGCTACACCTTC. The full variable domain, completed using reference TRBV9 and TRBJ1-2, is DSGVTQTPKHLITATGQRVTLRCSPRSGDLSVYWYQQSLDQGLQFLIQYYNGEERAKGNILERFSAQQFPDLHSELNLSSLELGDSALYFCASSPTGQTNYGYTFGSGTRLTVV.

J is TRBJ2-2 and V is TRBV10-2; the match to TRBD2 covers 8 bases. The germline gives CDR1 WSHSY, CDR2 SAAADI. Trimming at V came to 5 bases and at J to 0 bases, leaving 11 bases not matched to a gene. This CDR3 region has 18 residues. This chain's CDR3 is CASSPGLGSAANTGELFF. The CDR3 DNA reads TGCGCCAGCAGTCCGGGACTAGGTTCTGCCGCGAACACCGGGGAGCTGTTTTTT.